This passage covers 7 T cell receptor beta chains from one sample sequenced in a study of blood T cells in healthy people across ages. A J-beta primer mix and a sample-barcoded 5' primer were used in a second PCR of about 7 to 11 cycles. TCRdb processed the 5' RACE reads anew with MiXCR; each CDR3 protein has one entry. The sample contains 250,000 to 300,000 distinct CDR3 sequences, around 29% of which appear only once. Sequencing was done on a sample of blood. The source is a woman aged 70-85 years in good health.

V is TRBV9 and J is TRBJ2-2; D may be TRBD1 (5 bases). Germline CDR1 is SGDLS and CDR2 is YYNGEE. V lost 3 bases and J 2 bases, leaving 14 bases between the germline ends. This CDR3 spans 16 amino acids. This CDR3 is CASSAAGQGNTGELFF. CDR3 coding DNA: TGTGCCAGCAGCGCCGCCGGGCAGGGTAACACCGGGGAGCTGTTTTTT.

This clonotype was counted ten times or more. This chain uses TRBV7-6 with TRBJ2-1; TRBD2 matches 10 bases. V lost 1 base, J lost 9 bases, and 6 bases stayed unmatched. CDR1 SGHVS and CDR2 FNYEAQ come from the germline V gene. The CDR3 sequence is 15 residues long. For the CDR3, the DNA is TGTGCCAGCAGCTTAGGTGCTAGCGGGGGCGGTGAGCAGTTCTTC. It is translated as CASSLGASGGGEQFF.

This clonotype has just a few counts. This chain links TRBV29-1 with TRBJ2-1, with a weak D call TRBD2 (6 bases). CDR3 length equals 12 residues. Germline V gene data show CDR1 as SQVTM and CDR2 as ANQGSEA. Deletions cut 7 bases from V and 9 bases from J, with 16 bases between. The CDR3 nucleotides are TGCAGCGCCCACACTAGCAGCGTTGAGCAGTTCTTC. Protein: CSAHTSSVEQFF.

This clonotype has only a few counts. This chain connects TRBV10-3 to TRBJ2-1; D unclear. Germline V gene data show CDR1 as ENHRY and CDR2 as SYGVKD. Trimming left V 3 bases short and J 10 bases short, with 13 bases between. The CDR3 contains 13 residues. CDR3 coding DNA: TGTGCCATCAGTGAAAGACCCGACGAGGAGCAGTTCTTC. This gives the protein CAISERPDEEQFF.

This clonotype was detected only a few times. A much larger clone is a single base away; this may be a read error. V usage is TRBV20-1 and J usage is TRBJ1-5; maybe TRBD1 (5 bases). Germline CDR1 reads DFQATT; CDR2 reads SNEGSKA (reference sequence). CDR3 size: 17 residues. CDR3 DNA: TGCAGTGCTAGAGATCTTCAGGGACCATATAGCGATCAGCCCCAGCATTTT. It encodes CSARDLQGPYSDQPQHF.

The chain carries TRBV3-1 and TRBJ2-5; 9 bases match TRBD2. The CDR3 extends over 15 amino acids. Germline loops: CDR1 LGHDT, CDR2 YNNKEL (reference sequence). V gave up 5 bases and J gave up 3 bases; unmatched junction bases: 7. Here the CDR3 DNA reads TGTGCCAGCAGCGTCGGCGGGAGGGCCGAAGAGACCCAGTACTTC. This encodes CASSVGGRAEETQYF.

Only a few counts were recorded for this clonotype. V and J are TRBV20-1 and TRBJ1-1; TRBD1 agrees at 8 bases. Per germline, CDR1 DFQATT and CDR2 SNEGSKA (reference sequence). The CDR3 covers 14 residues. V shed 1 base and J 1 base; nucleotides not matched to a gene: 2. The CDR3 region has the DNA TGCAGTGCTAGAGGGACAGGGACGAACACTGAAGCTTTCTTT. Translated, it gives CSARGTGTNTEAFF.